One sample yielded the 7 T cell receptor beta chains listed below, sequenced in a study of spatial heterogeneity in lung cancer. Study results and limitations: Intratumoral expanded alpha and beta TCR counts were found to track tumor mutation counts.

The antigens of these receptors remain unknown. Time point specified: sample taken at primary tumor resection. TCRdb called the 5' RACE reads again in MiXCR, with one record for every CDR3 protein. The sample consists of roughly 4,000 distinct CDR3 sequences, approximately 5.5% of them appearing once. Material: lung tumor tissue, obtained at surgery. Receptor source: a female donor with early-stage non-small cell lung cancer.

For this clonotype: A much larger clonotype is one base distant, so this may be a read error. Given the absence of the conserved phenylalanine or tryptophan at the CDR3 end, a read error is likely. Since the library was made to target alpha chains, this beta chain is a stray read and its abundance is not meaningful. The chain carries TRBV28 and TRBJ2-7; D is unclear. Germline assignment: CDR1 MDHEN and CDR2 SYDVKM. V was pared by 2 bases and J by 7 bases, with 9 bases between. CDR3 length equals 12 residues. This CDR3 reads CASSLRVKEQYS. CDR3 nucleotide sequence: TGTGCCAGCAGTTTACGGGTTAAGGAGCAGTACTCC.

By sample fraction, this clonotype is large. This beta chain represents an off-target read in a library built for alpha chains; its size is of limited meaning. The chain uses TRBV28 and TRBJ1-1, with TRBD1 as a possible D gene (5 bases). V lost 6 bases and J 0 bases, leaving 11 bases between the germline ends. CDR3 length equals 14 residues. The germline CDR1 and CDR2 sequences are MDHEN and SYDVKM. Here the CDR3 reads CASSSGAMNTEAFF. The CDR3 bases are TGTGCCAGCAGCTCCGGGGCCATGAACACTGAAGCTTTCTTT.

On this clonotype itself: Little can be read into the size of this beta chain, an off-target read in a library designed for alpha chains. The V call is TRBV29-1, the J call TRBJ1-2; D ambiguous. The CDR3 is made up of 11 amino acids. V was trimmed by 3 bases and J by 8 bases, leaving 10 bases between them. Per germline, CDR1 SQVTM and CDR2 ANQGSEA. CDR3 DNA: TGCAGCGTTGACTGGTTTTACGGCTACACCTTC. Its translation is CSVDWFYGYTF.

By share, this clonotype counts as hyperexpanded. This beta chain is an unintended read in a library built for alpha chains; its size means little. The chain recombines TRBV11-2 with TRBJ2-1; D is perhaps TRBD1 or TRBD2 (5 bases each). Germline V gives CDR1 SGHAT, CDR2 FQNNGV. Trimming removed 3 bases from V and 5 bases from J, with 20 bases in between. The CDR3 consists of 17 residues. The CDR3 DNA is TGTGCCAGCAGCTTTTATGGGACCGATATCCTACACAATGAGCAGTTCTTC. It codes for CASSFYGTDILHNEQFF.

By share, this clonotype counts as medium-sized (0.01 to 0.1%). This beta chain was picked up by a library intended for alpha chains and is off target, so its count carries little meaning. The V call is TRBV20-1, the J call TRBJ2-7; 11 bases fit TRBD2. In germline, CDR1 is DFQATT, CDR2 SNEGSKA (reference sequence). With 3 bases clipped from V and 3 bases from J, the junction kept 10 bases outside the gene matches. The CDR3 spans 16 residues. The CDR3 region has the DNA TGCAGTGCTAGCCCTAGTCTAGCGGGGGGAGGCTACGAGCAGTACTTC. It is translated as CSASPSLAGGGYEQYF.

This clonotype was counted a few times. This beta chain came through as a stray read in a library set up for alpha chains, and its size says little. The rearrangement uses TRBV18 and TRBJ2-1; TRBD2 matches at 9 bases. This CDR3 region has 15 residues. V was clipped by 3 bases and J by 8 bases; unmatched bases: 8. Per germline, CDR1 KGHSH and CDR2 LQKENI. CDR3 loop: CASSPSGRTGDEQFF. In nucleotides, the CDR3 is TGTGCCAGCTCACCTAGCGGGAGAACTGGGGATGAGCAGTTCTTC.

By share, this clonotype ranks as medium-sized. In a library made to pick up alpha chains, this beta chain is a stray read with a size that means little. J is TRBJ2-3 and V is TRBV7-3; 9 bases fit TRBD2. Germline-derived CDR1 and CDR2 are SGHTA and FQGTGA. J gave up 5 bases and V 5 bases, and 5 bases lay outside the gene matches. The length of the CDR3 is 14 residues. The DNA of the CDR3 is TGTGCCAGCAGCCTCGGACTAGCGCAAGATACGCAGTATTTT. Translated: CASSLGLAQDTQYF.